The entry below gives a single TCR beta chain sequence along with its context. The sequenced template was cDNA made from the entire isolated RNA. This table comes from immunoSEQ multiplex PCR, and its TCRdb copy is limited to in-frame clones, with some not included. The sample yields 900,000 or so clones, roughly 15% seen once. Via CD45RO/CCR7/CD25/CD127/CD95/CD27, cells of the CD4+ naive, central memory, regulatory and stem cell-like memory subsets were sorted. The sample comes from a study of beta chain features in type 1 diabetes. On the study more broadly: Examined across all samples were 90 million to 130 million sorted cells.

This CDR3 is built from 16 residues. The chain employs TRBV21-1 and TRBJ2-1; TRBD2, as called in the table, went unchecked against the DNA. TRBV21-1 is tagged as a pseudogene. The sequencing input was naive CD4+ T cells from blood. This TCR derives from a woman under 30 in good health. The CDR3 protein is CARPPPAGGPINEQFF. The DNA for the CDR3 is TGTGCCAGGCCGCCTCCAGCGGGAGGGCCCATCAATGAGCAGTTCTTC.